This TCR beta chain was recovered during a study of cytomegalovirus exposure and HLA in healthy donors. Germline lookup yields CDR1 MNHEY and CDR2 SVGAGI. CDR3 length: 11 amino acids. PCR primers comprised 60 Vbeta and 13 Jbeta primers. TCRdb keeps only in-frame clones here, not all; method: immunoSEQ multiplex PCR. The repertoire holds 150,000 to 200,000 clones, roughly 82% seen once, with about 1.6% in the top ten. This TCR derives from a girl aged 5 to 17 in good health and CMV-seropositive. Sample: PBMCs. This chain links TRBV6-5 with TRBJ2-1, with 8 bases that match TRBD2. The DNA for the CDR3 is TGTTCGGCTAGCGGGTTCAATGAGCAGTTCTTC. Its protein product is CSASGFNEQFF.